Listed here is a single T cell receptor (beta chain). There is no known antigen for this receptor. Per-base quality was not reported, and no clone a single base away is much larger than it. The sample belongs to a study of blood T cell repertoires in COVID-19 (dated by TCRdb to between 2020 and 2021). As for the study more broadly: Samples from collaborators originated in the United States, Italy and Spain and spanned both the acute and convalescent phases of COVID-19. The material from the prospective study consisted of cDNA or gDNA derived from T cells, B-cell-depleted T cells, or PBMCs. Subjects who had been exposed to COVID-19, were actively infected with it, or had recovered from it provided the deeply sampled blood TCRbeta repertoires that made up the dataset. A freely available public database, intended as a resource for researchers studying the immune response to SARS-CoV-2, is where the repertoires were released. The samples were drawn from the first 160 participants of the ongoing ImmuneRACE study and from 1,254 subjects provided by 6 global collaborators. A de-identified subject ID, COVID-19 status, age in years and sex were almost always included in the sample metadata. Where HLA class I and class II types were available, the types were taken from metadata supplied by the sample provider, not from assay-based typing. What the authors observed across the whole study: Clinical and demographic metadata were provided uncurated, with the amount varying by source and participant.

Whole blood was collected in K2EDTA tubes by collaborating institutions according to the institutions' own protocols. For TCRbeta analysis, collaborators shipped samples as frozen whole blood, isolated PBMCs, or DNA extracted from either of those sample types. The immunoSEQ Assay, a bias-controlled multiplex PCR, was used to amplify TCRbeta CDR3 regions from genomic DNA. Under the source paper's analysis protocol: Within the assay, amplification of reference gene primers was used to estimate how many nucleated cells each sample contained. To quantify the absolute abundance of each unique TCRbeta CDR3 rearrangement, sequence reads were collapsed and filtered. For each sample, productive Simpson clonality was calculated by taking the square root of Simpson's diversity index across productive rearrangements. What TCRdb holds here is the immuneACCESS table cut down to in-frame rearrangements. Part of the clones is not present; checked against another copy, under half of the missing clones reflect an unresolved V gene, and the others are unexplained. That table is the source of V, J and clone size, and D and trimming were worked out from the DNA. The sample table records tens of thousands of clones; 90% to 95% of these occur just once. Jointly, the top ten make up 4.6% of the sample.

Sequencing input: peripheral blood. The origin of this receptor is a man aged 45-65 years with active COVID-19.

The CDR3 loop reads CASSQDLGLAGPTGELFF. The DNA is TGCGCCAGCAGCCAAGATCTTGGTCTAGCGGGGCCCACCGGGGAGCTGTTTTTT. The sequence joins TRBV4-3 to TRBJ2-2; 9 bases in between match TRBD2. The CDR3 measures 18 amino acids from cysteine to phenylalanine. This entry keeps only the CDR3 DNA: 54 bases, framed from base 1. V and J are trimmed by 0 bases and 4 bases, and the gene matches miss 9 bases of the junction. The germline V gene yields LGHNA for CDR1 and YSLEER for CDR2.